This TCR beta chain comes out of a study of response to subunit inactivated influenza vaccine. Points from the study as a whole: The authors suggested that every seasonal influenza vaccination recruits few new T cells.

Regarding this clonotype: What it binds is not known.

One entry per CDR3 protein, called by TCRdb with MiXCR from the RT-PCR reads. The sample shows 750,000 to 850,000 distinct CDR3 sequences, around 20% of them seen only once. Germline loops: CDR1 SQVTM, CDR2 ANQGSEA. The length of the CDR3 is 13 residues. V shed 1 base and J 9 bases; nucleotides not matched to a gene: 4. Sequencing was performed on PBMCs from blood, taken 5 days after vaccination. The TCR originated in a middle-aged man who received an inactivated influenza vaccine. This chain joins TRBV29-1 and TRBJ2-1, with TRBD2 identical over 9 bases. The CDR3 sequence: CSVEVLAGSEQFF. The CDR3 DNA follows: TGCAGCGTTGAAGTTCTAGCGGGGAGTGAGCAGTTCTTC.